The 23 T cell receptor beta chains below were found in one sample sequenced in a study of CD8 T cells in ankylosing spondylitis. In TCRdb, the 5' RACE reads were re-called with MiXCR into one record per CDR3 protein. The data hold 450,000 to 550,000 distinct CDR3 sequences, with under 5.5% observed a single time. These receptors are not linked to any known antigen. Study conclusions and caveats: There was a TCR beta motif, made of eight highly homologous variants, that appeared characteristic of ankylosing spondylitis blood.

The sequenced sample consisted of blood, either unsorted or a sorted T cell fraction (not recorded which). The receptor source for this set is a male donor with ankylosing spondylitis.

This clonotype was seen ten or more times. The chain combines TRBV6-1 with TRBJ2-7; 12 nucleotides align to TRBD2. Germline CDR1 and CDR2: MNHNS and SASEGT. After removal of 5 bases from V and 4 bases from J, the junction contained 3 bases not matched to a gene. The CDR3 sequence is 14 residues long. For the CDR3, the DNA is TGTGCCAGCAGTCGACTAGCGGGAGAGTACGAGCAGTACTTC. It codes for CASSRLAGEYEQYF.

This clonotype was seen many times. V and J are TRBV12-3 or TRBV12-4 and TRBJ1-6; no clear D gene. The CDR3 consists of 15 residues. The V and J ends lost 4 bases and 9 bases respectively, with 16 bases between them. The DNA for the CDR3 is TGTGCCAGCAGTTCCCCCGCGGGAATGGGTTCACCCCTCCACTTT. Translated, it gives CASSSPAGMGSPLHF.

The chain recombines TRBV5-6 with TRBJ2-7; D call uncertain. There are 14 residues in the CDR3. CDR1 is SGHDT, CDR2 YYEEEE, per germline. Trimming took off 2 bases at V and 1 base at J, with 10 bases between the two ends. The CDR3 here is CASSFGLGSYEQYF. The CDR3 region has the DNA TGTGCCAGCAGCTTTGGTCTGGGGTCCTACGAGCAGTACTTC. The complete variable domain, with remaining parts taken from reference TRBV5-6 and TRBJ2-7, reads DAGVTQSPTHLIKTRGQQVTLRCSPKSGHDTVSWYQQALGQGPQFIFQYYEEEERQRGNFPDRFSGHQFPNYSSELNVNALLLGDSALYLCASSFGLGSYEQYFGPGTRLTVT.

This clonotype was detected many times. The chain links TRBV7-2 to TRBJ2-2; D perhaps matches TRBD1 (6 bases). The V end was cut by 6 bases, the J end by 6 bases, with 14 bases between. Germline V gene sequence: CDR1 SGHTA, CDR2 FQGNSA. This CDR3 is 14 amino acids long. The CDR3 reads CASSPGHRSGELFF. The DNA of the CDR3 is TGTGCCAGCAGTCCGGGACACCGATCCGGGGAGCTGTTTTTT.

This clonotype was counted many times. This chain connects TRBV7-2 to TRBJ2-7; D is unclear. The CDR3 has 15 residues. The V end was cut by 2 bases, the J end by 0 bases, with 11 bases between. The V gene's germline CDR1 is SGHTA and CDR2 FQGNSA. The chain's CDR3 is CASSLRIDLSYEQYF. The CDR3 DNA follows: TGTGCCAGCAGCTTAAGGATAGACCTCTCCTACGAGCAGTACTTC.

Ten or more counts support this clonotype. This sequence joins TRBV12-3 or TRBV12-4 and TRBJ2-7; TRBD1 might be the D (6 bases). The V end was cut by 6 bases, the J end by 2 bases, with 17 bases between. The CDR3 length is 15 residues. The CDR3 DNA reads TGTGCCAGCAGCCCCCTGGGACAATTTGCCTACGAGCAGTACTTC. Translating gives CASSPLGQFAYEQYF.

The sample holds many counts of this clonotype. The chain links TRBV5-1 to TRBJ2-2, with D possibly being TRBD1 (6 bases). The CDR3 has 13 residues. The germline CDR1 and CDR2 sequences are SGHRS and YFSETQ. The V gene lost 4 bases and the J gene lost 5 bases, with 9 bases spanning the gap. CDR3 nucleotide sequence: TGCGCCAGCAGCCCCACAGGGACCGGGGAGCTGTTTTTT. Protein product: CASSPTGTGELFF. Complete variable domain (other parts from reference TRBV5-1 and TRBJ2-2): KAGVTQTPRYLIKTRGQQVTLSCSPISGHRSVSWYQQTPGQGLQFLFEYFSETQRNKGNFPGRFSGRQFSNSRSEMNVSTLELGDSALYLCASSPTGTGELFFGEGSRLTVL.

The chain combines TRBV6-2 or TRBV6-3 with TRBJ2-7; TRBD1 might be the D (5 bases). V lost 7 bases and J 2 bases, leaving 18 bases between the germline ends. The CDR3 totals 15 residues. Looked up from germline, CDR1 is MNHEY and CDR2 is SVGEGT. The CDR3 loop reads CASTLGRQIPYEQYF. Here the CDR3 DNA reads TGTGCCAGCACCCTGGGCAGACAGATCCCCTACGAGCAGTACTTC.

This clonotype was counted only a few times. The gene calls are TRBV5-1 and TRBJ2-2, with D uncertain. The CDR3 consists of 16 residues. Germline V gene data show CDR1 as SGHRS and CDR2 as YFSETQ. The V end lost 2 bases, the J end lost 0 bases, and 11 bases lay between the germline ends. CDR3 sequence: CASSFPTIANTGELFF. The CDR3 DNA sequence: TGCGCCAGCAGCTTCCCGACCATCGCGAACACCGGGGAGCTGTTTTTT. Drawing the rest from reference TRBV5-1 and TRBJ2-2, the complete variable domain is KAGVTQTPRYLIKTRGQQVTLSCSPISGHRSVSWYQQTPGQGLQFLFEYFSETQRNKGNFPGRFSGRQFSNSRSEMNVSTLELGDSALYLCASSFPTIANTGELFFGEGSRLTVL.

In its sample, this clonotype was seen many times. This sequence joins TRBV7-2 and TRBJ2-6, with TRBD2 as a possible D gene (6 bases). Trimming cost V 3 bases and J 1 base, with 13 bases left between them. Germline CDR1 reads SGHTA; CDR2 reads FQGNSA. This CDR3 has 17 amino acids. Here the CDR3 DNA reads TGTGCCAGCAGCTTGCAATTCGGACTATCTGGGGCCAACGTCCTGACTTTC. It specifies CASSLQFGLSGANVLTF. Variable domain in full (rest from reference TRBV7-2 and TRBJ2-6): GAGVSQSPSNKVTEKGKDVELRCDPISGHTALYWYRQSLGQGLEFLIYFQGNSAPDKSGLPSDRFSAERTGGSVSTLTIQRTQQEDSAVYLCASSLQFGLSGANVLTFGAGSRLTVL.

Only a few counts were recorded for this clonotype. This chain's CDR3 is CASSLPAGGIYEQYF. For the CDR3, the DNA is TGTGCCAGCTCCCTCCCCGCAGGGGGTATCTACGAGCAGTACTTC. The V call is TRBV6-1, the J call TRBJ2-7, with 7 bases identical to TRBD1. The CDR3 consists of 15 residues. The V segment lost 8 bases and the J segment 3 bases; nucleotides outside the gene matches: 13. Germline V gene sequence: CDR1 MNHNS, CDR2 SASEGT.

This clonotype was detected many times. The V call is TRBV4-3, the J call TRBJ2-1; the D call may be TRBD1 or TRBD2 (5 bases each). The CDR3 has 17 residues. V lost 5 bases, J lost 0 bases, and 17 bases lay in between. In germline, CDR1 is LGHNA, CDR2 YSLEER. The CDR3 nucleotides read TGCGCCAGCAGCGGGGCCTTAAGCGGCGGCTCCTACAATGAGCAGTTCTTC. Translation: CASSGALSGGSYNEQFF.

In its sample, this clonotype was seen a few times. This chain links TRBV20-1 with TRBJ2-2, with D possibly TRBD2 on 5 matching bases. Between the trimmed V and J ends, which lost 3 bases and 5 bases, there was a span of 16 bases. Per germline, CDR1 DFQATT and CDR2 SNEGSKA (reference sequence). The CDR3 has 15 amino acids. The CDR3 DNA follows: TGCAGTGCTAGGTCGGGCGCTCGAGGGACCGGGGAGCTGTTTTTT. It yields the protein CSARSGARGTGELFF.

The CDR3 protein is CASRQNRGNTGELFF. The CDR3 DNA sequence: TGTGCCAGCAGGCAAAACAGGGGAAACACCGGGGAGCTGTTTTTT. The chain links TRBV7-3 to TRBJ2-2, with 7 bases fitting TRBD1. The CDR3 is made up of 15 amino acids. CDR1 and CDR2 from the germline V gene are SGHTA and FQGTGA. The V and J ends lost 6 bases and 2 bases, in that order; junction bases with no gene match: 6.

There are many counts of this clonotype. The chain links TRBV20-1 to TRBJ2-3; 7 nucleotides match TRBD2. V shed 6 bases, J shed 2 bases, and the junction held 11 bases outside the gene matches. CDR1 is DFQATT, CDR2 SNEGSKA, per germline (reference sequence). The CDR3 extends over 15 amino acids. Written as DNA, the CDR3 is TGCAGTGCCCTTCGAGGGAGGGAGATCACAGATACGCAGTATTTT. Protein sequence: CSALRGREITDTQYF.

This clonotype was seen ten or more times. The V call is TRBV6-5, the J call TRBJ1-1; D remains unclear. CDR1 is MNHEY and CDR2 is SVGAGI in the germline V gene. Deletions cut 0 bases from V and 5 bases from J, with 10 bases between. CDR3 length: 14 residues. As DNA, the CDR3 is TGTGCCAGCAGTTACTCAGCCCGGGGTACTGAAGCTTTCTTT. It yields the protein CASSYSARGTEAFF.

This clonotype came up many times. The chain employs TRBV20-1 and TRBJ2-1; TRBD2 matches at 16 bases. The V segment lost 6 bases and the J segment 7 bases; nucleotides outside the gene matches: 9. This CDR3 spans 16 amino acids. Germline CDR1 DFQATT, CDR2 SNEGSKA (reference sequence). The CDR3 DNA reads as TGCAGTGCATTAGGGGGACTAGCGGGAGGGGTTAATGAGCAGTTCTTC. Its translation is CSALGGLAGGVNEQFF.

This clonotype was counted many times. The chain is built from TRBV20-1 and TRBJ2-1; D is perhaps TRBD1 or TRBD2 (5 bases each). CDR1 and CDR2 from the germline V gene are DFQATT and SNEGSKA (reference sequence). This CDR3 contains 14 residues. Trimming left V 5 bases short and J 9 bases short, with 20 bases between. This CDR3 is CSAGPTYRGAEQFF. CDR3 in DNA: TGCAGTGCTGGACCAACTTATCGAGGGGCTGAGCAGTTCTTC.

This clonotype was counted many times. This rearrangement joins TRBV5-1 to TRBJ2-5; weak D call: TRBD2 (6 bases). Trimming left V 2 bases short and J 4 bases short, with 15 bases between. The CDR3 is made up of 15 amino acids. Germline-derived CDR1 and CDR2 are SGHRS and YFSETQ. The CDR3 bases are TGCGCCAGCAGCTTAGGGACTGACCAGGGAGAGACCCAGTACTTC. This translates into CASSLGTDQGETQYF.

This clonotype occurred a few times. This chain connects TRBV3-1 to TRBJ2-5; D uncertain. CDR3 length: 13 residues. Germline V lookup: CDR1 LGHDT, CDR2 YNNKEL (reference sequence). V gave up 6 bases and J gave up 4 bases, with 12 bases separating them. CDR3 sequence reads: CASSPPAPETQYF. CDR3 nucleotides: TGTGCCAGCAGTCCCCCAGCGCCAGAGACCCAGTACTTC.

This clonotype has a count of ten or more. The J gene is TRBJ2-1, the V gene TRBV7-2, with TRBD2 as a possible D gene (6 bases). Per the germline V gene, CDR1 is SGHTA and CDR2 is FQGNSA. The V gene lost 5 bases and the J gene lost 0 bases, with 11 bases spanning the gap. The CDR3 runs to 15 residues. CDR3 sequence: CASSRGASSYNEQFF. The CDR3, as DNA: TGTGCCAGCAGCCGCGGGGCAAGCTCCTACAATGAGCAGTTCTTC. The full variable domain, in which reference TRBV7-2 and TRBJ2-1 provide the parts outside the CDR3, is GAGVSQSPSNKVTEKGKDVELRCDPISGHTALYWYRQSLGQGLEFLIYFQGNSAPDKSGLPSDRFSAERTGGSVSTLTIQRTQQEDSAVYLCASSRGASSYNEQFFGPGTRLTVL.

The table lists this clonotype with many counts. This rearrangement joins TRBV9 to TRBJ2-3; D not resolved. Germline assignment: CDR1 SGDLS and CDR2 YYNGEE. Trimming took 0 bases from V and 3 from J, leaving 2 bases between them. CDR3 length: 12 residues. The CDR3 nucleotides are TGTGCCAGCAGCGTAGGGACAGATACGCAGTATTTT. It encodes CASSVGTDTQYF.

This clonotype was observed a few times. The V and J genes are TRBV28 and TRBJ1-1, with unresolved D. The CDR3 contains 15 residues. V lost 6 bases and J 1 base, leaving 15 bases between the germline ends. The germline V gene encodes CDR1 MDHEN and CDR2 SYDVKM. In nucleotides, the CDR3 is TGTGCCAGCAGCTCTCCGATAGGGCCGAACACTGAAGCTTTCTTT. Protein product: CASSSPIGPNTEAFF.